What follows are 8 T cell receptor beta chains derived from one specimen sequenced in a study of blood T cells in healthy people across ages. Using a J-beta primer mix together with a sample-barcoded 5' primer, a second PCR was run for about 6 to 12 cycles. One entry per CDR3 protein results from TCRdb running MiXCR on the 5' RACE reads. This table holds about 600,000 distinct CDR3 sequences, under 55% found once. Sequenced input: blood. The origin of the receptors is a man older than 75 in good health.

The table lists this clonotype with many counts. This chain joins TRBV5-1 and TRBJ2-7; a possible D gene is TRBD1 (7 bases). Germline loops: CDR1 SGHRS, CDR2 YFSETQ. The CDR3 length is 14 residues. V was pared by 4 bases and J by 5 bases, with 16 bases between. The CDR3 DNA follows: TGCGCCAGCAGCCTCCAGGGGGGTCCGGACGAGCAGTACTTC. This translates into CASSLQGGPDEQYF.

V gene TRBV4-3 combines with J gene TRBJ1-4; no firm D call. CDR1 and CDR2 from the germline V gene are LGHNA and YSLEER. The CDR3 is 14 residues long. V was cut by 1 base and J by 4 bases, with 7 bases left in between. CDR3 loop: CASSQGEFNEKLFF. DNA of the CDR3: TGCGCCAGCAGCCAAGGGGAGTTTAATGAAAAACTGTTTTTT.

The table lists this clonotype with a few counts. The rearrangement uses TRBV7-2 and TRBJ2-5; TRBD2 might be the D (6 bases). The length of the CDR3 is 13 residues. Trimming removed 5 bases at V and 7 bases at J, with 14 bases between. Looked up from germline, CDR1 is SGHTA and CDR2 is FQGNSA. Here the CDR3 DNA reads TGTGCCAGCAGCCCCGGGACTGGTCGGACCCAGTACTTC. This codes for CASSPGTGRTQYF.

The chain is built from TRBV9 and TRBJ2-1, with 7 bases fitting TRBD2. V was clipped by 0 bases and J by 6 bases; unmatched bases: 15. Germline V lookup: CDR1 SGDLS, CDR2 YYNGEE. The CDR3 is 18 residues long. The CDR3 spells CASSVVSRREREVNEQFF. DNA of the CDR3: TGTGCCAGCAGCGTAGTTTCCCGGCGGGAGAGGGAGGTCAATGAGCAGTTCTTC.

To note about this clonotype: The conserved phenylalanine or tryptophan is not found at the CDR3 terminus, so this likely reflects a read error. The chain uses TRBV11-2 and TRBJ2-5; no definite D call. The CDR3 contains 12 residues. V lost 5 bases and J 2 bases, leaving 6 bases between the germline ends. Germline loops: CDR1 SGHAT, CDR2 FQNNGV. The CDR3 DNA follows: TGTGCCAGCAGCGTTCATCAAGAGACCCAGTACATC. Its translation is CASSVHQETQYI.

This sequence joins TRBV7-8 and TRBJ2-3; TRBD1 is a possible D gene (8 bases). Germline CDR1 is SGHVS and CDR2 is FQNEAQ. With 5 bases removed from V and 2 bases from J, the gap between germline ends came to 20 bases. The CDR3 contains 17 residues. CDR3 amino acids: CASSTLQGGSDTDTQYF. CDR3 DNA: TGTGCCAGCAGCACGCTACAGGGGGGGTCTGACACAGATACGCAGTATTTT.

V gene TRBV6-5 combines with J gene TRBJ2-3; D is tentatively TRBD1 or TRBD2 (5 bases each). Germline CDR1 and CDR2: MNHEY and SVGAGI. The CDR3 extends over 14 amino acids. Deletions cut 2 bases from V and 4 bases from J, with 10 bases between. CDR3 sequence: CASSYGRGPDTQYF. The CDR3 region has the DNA TGTGCCAGCAGTTACGGACGGGGCCCAGATACGCAGTATTTT.

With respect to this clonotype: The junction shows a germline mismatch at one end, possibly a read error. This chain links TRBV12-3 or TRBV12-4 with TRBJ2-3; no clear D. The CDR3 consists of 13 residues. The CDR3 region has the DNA TGTGCCAGCAGTATAGGGTTGCCAGATGCGCAGTATTTT. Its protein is CASSIGLPDAQYF.